A single sample gave rise to the 31 T cell receptor beta chains below, sequenced in a study of blood T cell repertoires in COVID-19. Method: immunoSEQ multiplex PCR; TCRdb's copy keeps in-frame clones and lacks some. The sample yields more than 100,000 clones, about four fifths seen once. Source material: peripheral blood. The receptor set was obtained from a woman of 80 years or more with acute or convalescent COVID-19.

This clone was counted a single time. V gene TRBV4-3 combines with J gene TRBJ1-6; no definite D call. Germline V gives CDR1 LGHNA, CDR2 YSLEER. The CDR3 totals 15 residues. V was trimmed by 6 bases and J by 2 bases, leaving 11 bases between them. The CDR3 spells CASSPGGTYNSPLHF. In DNA, the CDR3 is TGCGCCAGCAGTCCAGGAGGCACCTATAATTCACCCCTCCACTTT.

The chain combines TRBV6-1 with TRBJ1-4; no reliable D call. Trimming took 1 base from V and 6 from J, leaving 9 bases between them. The germline CDR1 and CDR2 sequences are MNHNS and SASEGT. This CDR3 region has 14 residues. The CDR3 spells CASSEGASDEKLFF. The CDR3 DNA is TGTGCCAGCAGTGAAGGGGCGTCTGATGAAAAACTGTTTTTT.

The CDR3 nucleotides are TGTGCCAGCTCGTATGTAGGAGGAACTGAAGCTTTCTTT. This encodes CASSYVGGTEAFF. This chain connects TRBV18 to TRBJ1-1; D is undetermined. This CDR3 contains 13 residues. Looked up from germline, CDR1 is KGHSH and CDR2 is LQKENI. V lost 6 bases and J lost 5, with 13 bases in between.

The chain carries TRBV4-1 and TRBJ2-7; weak D call: TRBD2 (5 bases). The germline CDR1 and CDR2 sequences are MGHRA and YSYEKL. Trimming shortened V by 0 bases and J by 0 bases, and 18 bases separated the two germline ends. This CDR3 spans 18 amino acids. The CDR3 bases are TGCGCCAGCAGCCAAGATGATCGAGGCGGGTCCTACTCCTACGAGCAGTACTTC. Its translation: CASSQDDRGGSYSYEQYF.

This rearrangement joins TRBV5-1 to TRBJ1-1, with D unresolved. Trimming took off 4 bases at V and 4 bases at J, with 11 bases between the two ends. The germline V gene has CDR1 SGHRS and CDR2 YFSETQ. The CDR3 extends over 13 amino acids. The CDR3 loop is CASSTAAGTEAFF. For the CDR3, the DNA is TGCGCCAGCAGCACGGCCGCGGGCACTGAAGCTTTCTTT.

The chain is built from TRBV27 and TRBJ1-2, with D unresolved. The CDR3 is 15 amino acids. V lost 4 bases and J lost 8, with 20 bases in between. Per germline, CDR1 MNHEY and CDR2 SMNVEV (reference sequence). The CDR3 loop is CASSYRERMGGGYTF. In nucleotides, the CDR3 is TGTGCCAGCAGTTACCGGGAGAGGATGGGTGGCGGCTACACCTTC.

This clone occurred a few times. The chain couples TRBV7-2 to TRBJ1-1, with a possible D match to TRBD1 (5 bases). V was cut by 5 bases and J by 2 bases, with 12 bases left in between. CDR1 and CDR2 from the germline V gene are SGHTA and FQGNSA. The CDR3 contains 14 residues. CDR3 in DNA: TGTGCCAGCAGCCCACAGGTTTATAACACTGAAGCTTTCTTT. This gives the protein CASSPQVYNTEAFF.

The chain has TRBV9 and TRBJ1-2; possible D gene TRBD1, 5 bases. Germline V CDR1 and CDR2: SGDLS, YYNGEE. This CDR3 has 15 amino acids. V was clipped by 3 bases and J by 1 base, with 13 bases between them. The CDR3 bases are TGTGCCAGCAGCGAGCAGGGCGCCCGTAACTATGGCTACACCTTC. Its protein product is CASSEQGARNYGYTF.

In its sample, this clone was seen a few times. This chain joins TRBV28 and TRBJ1-6, with D maybe TRBD1 (5 bases). Trimming cost V 7 bases and J 0 bases, with 10 bases left between them. CDR1 and CDR2 from the germline V gene are MDHEN and SYDVKM. This CDR3 has 15 residues. The CDR3 nucleotides are TGTGCCAGCACCCAGGGCCACTCCTATAATTCACCCCTCCACTTT. Translating gives CASTQGHSYNSPLHF.

The rearrangement joins TRBV14 to TRBJ2-5; 10 nucleotides agree with TRBD1. V shed 4 bases, J shed 1 base, and the junction held 9 bases outside the gene matches. Per germline, CDR1 SGHDN and CDR2 FVKESK. This CDR3 comprises 17 residues. This chain's CDR3 is CASSPFRTGGFQETQYF. The CDR3 DNA follows: TGTGCCAGCAGCCCGTTCCGGACAGGGGGATTCCAAGAGACCCAGTACTTC.

The chain recombines TRBV12-5 with TRBJ2-5, with 11 positions matching TRBD1. Germline V lookup: CDR1 LGHNT, CDR2 FRNRAP. The ends lost 8 bases at V and 4 bases at J; junction bases unmatched: 9. This CDR3 region has 15 residues. DNA for the CDR3: TGTGCTAGTACCGCCCCGGGACAGGGGGGAGAGACCCAGTACTTC. Translated: CASTAPGQGGETQYF.

Details on this clone: Other DNA sequences in this sample translate to the same CDR3. The V call is TRBV19, the J call TRBJ1-5, with a weak D call TRBD1 (6 bases). The CDR3 is 15 amino acids. V gave up 3 bases and J gave up 0 bases, with 9 bases separating them. The V gene's germline CDR1 is LNHDA and CDR2 SQIVND (reference sequence). CDR3 sequence (DNA): TGTGCCAGTAGTATCGGGACACATAGCAATCAGCCCCAGCATTTT. Encoded protein: CASSIGTHSNQPQHF.

This clone was detected only a few times. The rearrangement joins TRBV18 to TRBJ2-1; tentatively, D is TRBD1 (6 bases). Trimming stripped 5 bases from V and 6 bases from J, with 8 bases between. Germline CDR1 and CDR2: KGHSH and LQKENI. The CDR3 length is 12 residues. CDR3: CASSTGSNEQFF. In DNA, the CDR3 is TGTGCCAGCTCAACAGGGAGCAATGAGCAGTTCTTC.

The chain couples TRBV18 to TRBJ2-7; the match to TRBD1 covers 9 bases. The CDR3 extends over 13 amino acids. J was trimmed by 7 bases and V by 5 bases; bases with no gene match: 6. The germline gives CDR1 KGHSH, CDR2 LQKENI. Here the CDR3 reads CASSEDRGREQYF. The CDR3, as DNA: TGTGCCAGCTCAGAGGACAGGGGCAGGGAGCAGTACTTC.

CDR3 coding DNA: TGTGCCAGCAGTATAAGGGGCTCGTCTGGAAACACCATATATTTT. It is translated as CASSIRGSSGNTIYF. The chain joins TRBV9 to TRBJ1-3, with D perhaps matching TRBD1 (5 bases). V gave up 5 bases and J gave up 1 base, with 13 bases separating them. Germline values: CDR1 SGDLS, CDR2 YYNGEE. The length of the CDR3 is 15 residues.

The chain uses TRBV6-1 and TRBJ1-5, with 8 bases identical to TRBD1. Trimming removed 3 bases from V and 6 bases from J; junction bases left unmatched: 13. The CDR3 is 17 amino acids. The germline V gene has CDR1 MNHNS and CDR2 SASEGT. The CDR3 is CASSEGYWTGSSQPQHF. The CDR3 nucleotides are TGTGCCAGCAGTGAGGGATATTGGACAGGGTCAAGTCAGCCCCAGCATTTT.

The V gene is TRBV18, the J gene TRBJ2-7, with TRBD1 identical over 7 bases. The CDR3 loop spans 13 amino acids. From germline, CDR1 is KGHSH and CDR2 LQKENI. The J segment lost 2 bases and the V segment lost 4 bases, leaving 2 bases of the junction unmatched. In nucleotides, the CDR3 is TGTGCCAGCTCACTGGGACAGACCTACGAGCAGTACTTC. Translated: CASSLGQTYEQYF.

This chain links TRBV29-1 with TRBJ1-1; TRBD1 is a possible D gene (6 bases). CDR3 length: 14 amino acids. Per the germline V gene, CDR1 is SQVTM and CDR2 is ANQGSEA. V lost 7 bases and J lost 4, with 19 bases in between. Written as DNA, the CDR3 is TGCAGCGCCGCGGGGGGCGGGGTGGGCACTGAAGCTTTCTTT. It specifies CSAAGGGVGTEAFF.

V is TRBV6-2 or TRBV6-3 and J is TRBJ2-1; D is unclear. The germline V gene has CDR1 MNHEY and CDR2 SVGEGT. This CDR3 is 11 amino acids long. V was cut by 4 bases and J by 8 bases, with 6 bases left in between. Here the CDR3 reads CASSLLDEQFF. CDR3 in DNA: TGTGCCAGCAGTTTGCTAGATGAGCAGTTCTTC.

CDR3 sequence: CAIQGDEKLFF. The CDR3, as DNA: TGTGCGATTCAGGGGGATGAAAAACTGTTTTTT. This chain links TRBV30 with TRBJ1-4, with TRBD1 identical over 7 bases. Germline CDR1 is GTSNPN and CDR2 is SVGIG (reference sequence). This CDR3 has 11 residues.

This clone was recorded once. J is TRBJ2-1 and V is TRBV7-3; possible D gene TRBD1, 5 bases. Trimming shortened V by 6 bases and J by 4 bases, and 10 bases separated the two germline ends. CDR3 length: 13 residues. Germline V gene lookup returns CDR1 SGHTA and CDR2 FQGTGA. CDR3 DNA sequence: TGTGCCAGCAGGGCCGACAGATACAATGAGCAGTTCTTC. Its translation: CASRADRYNEQFF.

The chain recombines TRBV2 with TRBJ2-7, with TRBD1 matching 9 bases. Germline values: CDR1 SNHLY, CDR2 FYNNEI. The V gene end was trimmed by 1 base and the J gene end by 5 bases; junction bases not matched to a gene: 6. The CDR3 is 15 amino acids. The CDR3 bases are TGTGCCAGCAGTGAAGACAGGGGGCTCCTACACGAGCAGTACTTC. Translation gives CASSEDRGLLHEQYF. Combining the CDR3 with reference TRBV2 and TRBJ2-7 gives the whole variable domain EPEVTQTPSHQVTQMGQEVILRCVPISNHLYFYWYRQILGQKVEFLVSFYNNEISEKSEIFDDQFSVERPDGSNFTLKIRSTKLEDSAMYFCASSEDRGLLHEQYFGPGTRLTVT.

The chain links TRBV4-1 to TRBJ2-3, with 8 bases matching TRBD1. J lost 4 bases, V lost 4 bases, and 4 bases had no gene match. This CDR3 has 14 amino acids. Germline loops: CDR1 MGHRA, CDR2 YSYEKL. CDR3 residues: CASSPGTGADTQYF. The CDR3 bases are TGCGCCAGCAGCCCCGGGACAGGCGCAGATACGCAGTATTTT.

This chain joins TRBV4-3 and TRBJ2-3; D might be TRBD2 (6 bases). Trimming pared 5 bases from V and 4 bases from J, leaving 16 bases between. Germline V CDR1 and CDR2: LGHNA, YSLEER. The CDR3 totals 15 residues. In nucleotides, the CDR3 is TGCGCCAGCAGCTTACTAGGGACTGTCGCAGATACGCAGTATTTT. Translated: CASSLLGTVADTQYF.

This clone was picked up a small number of times. V gene TRBV2 combines with J gene TRBJ1-2; 9 bases match TRBD1. Trimming took 6 bases from V and 7 from J; bases not matched to a gene: 9. Germline values: CDR1 SNHLY, CDR2 FYNNEI. This CDR3 contains 14 residues. The CDR3 nucleotides read TGTGCCAGCAGCCAGGACAGGGGCGGTGGTGGCTACACCTTC. Translated, it gives CASSQDRGGGGYTF.

The rearrangement uses TRBV7-8 and TRBJ2-2; 7 bases align to TRBD1. CDR3 length: 15 amino acids. V was clipped by 3 bases and J by 4 bases; unmatched bases: 5. CDR1 and CDR2 (germline): SGHVS, FQNEAQ. The CDR3 DNA is TGTGCCAGCAGCTTCCTCGACAGGGCCACCGGGGAGCTGTTTTTT. Translated: CASSFLDRATGELFF.

This chain connects TRBV3-1 (or the pseudogene TRBV3-2) to TRBJ1-1; no clear D. V gave up 8 bases and J gave up 1 base, with 8 bases separating them. Germline V lookup: CDR1 LGHDT, CDR2 YNNKEL (reference sequence). The CDR3 runs 12 residues. CDR3: CASSSGNTEAFF. The CDR3 DNA reads TGTGCCAGCTCATCAGGGAACACTGAAGCTTTCTTT.

This sequence joins TRBV27 and TRBJ1-6; a weak D match, TRBD1 (6 bases). CDR1 is MNHEY and CDR2 is SMNVEV in the germline V gene (reference sequence). The CDR3 contains 18 residues. The V gene lost 5 bases and the J gene lost 5 bases, with 22 bases spanning the gap. The CDR3, as DNA: TGTGCCAGCAGTACCTACGATTCCGCGGGGGCGAATAATTCACCCCTCCACTTT. Protein: CASSTYDSAGANNSPLHF.

This chain uses TRBV25-1 with TRBJ2-7, with 9 bases identical to TRBD2. Trimming took 8 bases from V and 4 from J; bases not matched to a gene: 15. The CDR3 length is 16 residues. Germline V gene lookup returns CDR1 MGHDK and CDR2 SYGVNS. The CDR3 region has the DNA TGTGCCAGCGGTGGACTAGCGAACACATCGAAATACGAGCAGTACTTC. The encoded protein is CASGGLANTSKYEQYF.

The rearrangement uses TRBV5-1 and TRBJ1-3, with D perhaps matching TRBD1 (5 bases). CDR1 is SGHRS and CDR2 is YFSETQ in the germline V gene. V dropped 1 base and J dropped 2 bases, with 16 bases sitting between them. The CDR3 sequence is 17 residues long. Written as DNA, the CDR3 is TGCGCCAGCAGCTTGAACGTCGACAGAACCCCTGGAAACACCATATATTTT. Encoded protein: CASSLNVDRTPGNTIYF.

The chain couples TRBV10-3 to TRBJ2-2; 9 bases fit TRBD2. The CDR3 is made up of 13 amino acids. CDR1 and CDR2 from the germline V gene are ENHRY and SYGVKD. CDR3 in DNA: TGTGGTGCAGCGGGAGGAACAACCGGGGAGCTGTTTTTT. Protein product: CGAAGGTTGELFF.